This T cell receptor (beta chain) comes out of a study of T-cell memory formation after mild COVID-19. Study results and limitations: A subset of responding clones appeared in pre-infection memory, suggesting cross-reactive memory joined. CD4+ contracting clones lay mainly in CM and EM, CD8+ ones in EMRA. Later expanders leaned CD4+, whereas clones that contracted between day 15 and 85 were balanced CD4/CD8.

This clonotype was seen a few times. Its antigen is not known. The CDR3 totals 12 residues. CDR1 and CDR2 (germline): SGHRS, YFSETQ. V was trimmed by 4 bases and J by 10 bases, leaving 12 bases between them. A single record per CDR3 protein comes from TCRdb applying MiXCR to the 5' RACE reads. The sample has 300,000 or so distinct CDR3 sequences; roughly 15% are singletons. The receptor was derived from a man between 18 and 35 years old who had mild COVID-19 (a few samples of this study predate the infection). Cell type and time point are not known. Material: PBMCs or a T cell subset sorted from them (not recorded which). The rearrangement joins TRBV5-1 to TRBJ2-1; D unresolved. CDR3 in DNA: TGCGCCAGCAGCGAAGGGATCTGGGAGCAGTTCTTC. Protein product: CASSEGIWEQFF.